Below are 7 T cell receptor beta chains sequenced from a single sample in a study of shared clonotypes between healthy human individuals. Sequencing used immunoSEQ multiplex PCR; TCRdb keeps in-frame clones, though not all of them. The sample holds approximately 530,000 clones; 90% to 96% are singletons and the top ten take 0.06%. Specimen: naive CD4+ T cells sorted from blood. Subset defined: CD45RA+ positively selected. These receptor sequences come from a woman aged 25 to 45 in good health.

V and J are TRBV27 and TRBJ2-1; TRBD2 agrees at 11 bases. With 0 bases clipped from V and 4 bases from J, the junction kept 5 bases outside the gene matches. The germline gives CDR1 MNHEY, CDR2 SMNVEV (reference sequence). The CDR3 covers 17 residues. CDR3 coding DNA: TGTGCCAGCAGTTTATCGGGGACTAGCGGCACGTACAATGAGCAGTTCTTC. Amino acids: CASSLSGTSGTYNEQFF.

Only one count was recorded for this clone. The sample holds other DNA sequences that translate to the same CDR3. CDR3 nucleotide sequence: TGTGCCTGGAGTACAGGAGGTGGCTACACCTTC. Translation gives CAWSTGGGYTF. The V call is TRBV30, the J call TRBJ1-2; D is perhaps TRBD1 (5 bases). The CDR3 runs to 11 residues. Trimming removed 2 bases from V and 7 bases from J, with 8 bases in between. Germline V CDR1 and CDR2: GTSNPN, SVGIG (reference sequence).

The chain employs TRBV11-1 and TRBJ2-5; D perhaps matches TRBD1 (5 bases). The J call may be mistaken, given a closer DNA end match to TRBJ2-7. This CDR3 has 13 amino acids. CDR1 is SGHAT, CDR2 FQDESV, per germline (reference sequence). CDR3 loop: CASSFVQGDEQYF. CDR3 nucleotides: TGTGCCAGCAGCTTTGTCCAGGGTGACGAGCAGTACTTC.

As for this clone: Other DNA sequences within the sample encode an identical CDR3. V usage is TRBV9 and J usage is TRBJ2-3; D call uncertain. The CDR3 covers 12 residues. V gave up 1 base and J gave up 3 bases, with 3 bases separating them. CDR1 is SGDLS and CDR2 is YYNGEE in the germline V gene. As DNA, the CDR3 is TGTGCCAGCAGCGTATCAACAGATACGCAGTATTTT. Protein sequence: CASSVSTDTQYF.

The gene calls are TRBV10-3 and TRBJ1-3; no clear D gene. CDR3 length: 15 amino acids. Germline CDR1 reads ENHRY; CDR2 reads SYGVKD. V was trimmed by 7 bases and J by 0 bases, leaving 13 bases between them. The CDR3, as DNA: TGTGCCATCACTTCCGGGCCAGACTCTGGAAACACCATATATTTT. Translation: CAITSGPDSGNTIYF.

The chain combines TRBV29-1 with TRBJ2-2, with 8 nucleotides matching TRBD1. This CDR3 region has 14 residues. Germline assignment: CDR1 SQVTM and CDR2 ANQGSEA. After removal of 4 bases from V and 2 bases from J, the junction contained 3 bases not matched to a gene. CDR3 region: CSVADRDNTGELFF. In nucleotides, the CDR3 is TGCAGCGTTGCGGACAGGGATAACACCGGGGAGCTGTTTTTT.

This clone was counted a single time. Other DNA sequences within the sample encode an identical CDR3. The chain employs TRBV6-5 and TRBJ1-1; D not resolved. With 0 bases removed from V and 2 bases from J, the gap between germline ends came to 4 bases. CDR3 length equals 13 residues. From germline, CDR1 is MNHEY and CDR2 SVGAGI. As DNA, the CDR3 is TGTGCCAGCAGTTACTCGAGAAACACTGAAGCTTTCTTT. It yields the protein CASSYSRNTEAFF.